Listed below are T cell receptor beta chains from one sample, sequenced in a study of T cell responses to AZD1222 COVID-19 vaccine. Using immunoSEQ multiplex PCR, the repertoire was profiled, and TCRdb retains in-frame clones only, with some absent. The sample lists roughly 110,000 clones, roughly 90% seen once, with about 6.6% in the top ten. The source material was peripheral blood, sampled on day 0 of AZD1222 vaccination. These receptors were collected from an adult in good health. The CDR3 runs from the conserved cysteine through the conserved F or W. D genes are given only for firm matches. The size entry is marked missing in some rows and otherwise reads once, few, many or a size class.

D	J	V	length	size	CDR3
TRBD1	TRBJ1-4	TRBV6-5	15	many	CASSLAGTGPEKLFF
NA	TRBJ1-4	TRBV24-1	13	NA	CATSQRGEEKLFF
NA	TRBJ1-5	TRBV4-3	14	NA	CASSQGAGNQPQHF
NA	TRBJ2-7	TRBV6-6	12	NA	CASSGTTYEQYF
NA	TRBJ1-4	TRBV28	15	NA	CASSLPLPRGEKLFF
NA	TRBJ1-2	TRBV6-2/TRBV6-3	13	once	CASSAGQIYGYTF
NA	TRBJ2-3	TRBV18	14	few	CASSPPAGADTQYF
NA	TRBJ1-4	TRBV7-2	14	NA	CASSPGWNNEKLFF
NA	TRBJ2-2	TRBV5-1	17	NA	CASSLAGTNPNTGELFF
TRBD1	TRBJ2-7	TRBV7-9	15	NA	CASSLRTGLTYEQYF
NA	TRBJ2-7	TRBV12-3/TRBV12-4	13	few	CASRKGQDHEQYF
NA	TRBJ2-1	TRBV7-3	14	NA	CASSLRGGGDEQFF
NA	TRBJ1-5	TRBV3-1/TRBV3-2	15	NA	CASSQAGNSNQPQHF
TRBD2	TRBJ2-3	TRBV4-3	17	NA	CASSLGRLARGADTQYF
NA	TRBJ2-7	TRBV7-9	14	many	CASSLGLDVYEQYF
TRBD2	TRBJ2-7	TRBV30	13	NA	CAFRTSGAYEQYF
NA	TRBJ1-5	TRBV30	13	NA	CAWSVQRDQPQHF
NA	TRBJ1-4	TRBV19	14	NA	CASRLRATNEKLFF
TRBD2	TRBJ2-1	TRBV9	15	few	CASSEIAGPFNEQFF
NA	TRBJ2-1	TRBV5-1	12	NA	CASSLEDNEQFF
NA	TRBJ1-1	TRBV9	18	few	CASSGDRLSSAGNTEAFF
NA	TRBJ1-2	TRBV6-5	14	NA	CASSDLPGSGGYTF
TRBD1	TRBJ2-7	TRBV19	15	NA	CASSMHGAGGYEQYF
TRBD1	TRBJ2-3	TRBV7-2	14	NA	CASSLGQGPDTQYF
NA	TRBJ1-1	TRBV18	14	NA	CASSQGHRNTEAFF
NA	TRBJ2-5	TRBV4-2	15	once	CASSPSDSSKETQYF